This record looks at one TCR beta chain sequence and its context. TCRdb's table, derived via immunoSEQ multiplex PCR, lists solely in-frame clones and lacks some. In the table there are more than 85,000 clones, nearly 85% of which are singletons. This sample was included in a study of blood T cell repertoires in COVID-19. Study-level information: The cDNA or gDNA used as material had been derived from T cells, B-cell-depleted T cells, or PBMCs.

V was clipped by 4 bases and J by 4 bases; unmatched bases: 8. CDR3 size: 15 residues. CDR1 and CDR2 from the germline V gene are SGDLS and YYNGEE. The TCR sequence derives from a woman aged 45-60 years with acute or convalescent COVID-19. Sample: peripheral blood. The J gene is TRBJ2-1, the V gene TRBV9, with TRBD1 matching over 7 bases. The DNA for the CDR3 is TGTGCCAGCAGCCCTCGACAGGGATCTTACAATGAGCAGTTCTTC. It translates to CASSPRQGSYNEQFF.